The 16 T cell receptor beta chains listed next were all sequenced from one sample in a study of OX40 agonist ivuxolimab in advanced cancers. The assay was immunoSEQ multiplex PCR, and TCRdb's table has in-frame clones only and misses some. In the table there are over 30,000 clones, 84% of which are singletons. The source material was CD4+ or CD8+ T cells sorted from blood, sampled in a trial of the OX40 agonist ivuxolimab. These receptors originate from an adult with an advanced solid tumor such as melanoma, head and neck, liver or kidney cancer.

V and J are TRBV21-1 and TRBJ1-5; the tabulated D call, TRBD1, remains unverified against the DNA. TRBV21-1 is a listed pseudogene. This CDR3 comprises 22 residues. The CDR3 nucleotides are TGTGCCAGCAGCAACGTGAGCCGGAAACAGGGGGAGTTCCTGAATAGCAATCAGCCCCAGCATTTT. Translated, it gives CASSNVSRKQGEFLNSNQPQHF.

The V call is TRBV7-2, the J call TRBJ2-3, with TRBD1 as a possible D gene (6 bases). Germline V lookup: CDR1 SGHTA, CDR2 FQGNSA. Trimming stripped 3 bases from V and 4 bases from J, with 11 bases between. This CDR3 comprises 14 residues. In DNA form, the CDR3 reads TGTGCCAGCAGCTTGACAGGCTCCCCAGATACGCAGTATTTT. Residues: CASSLTGSPDTQYF.

CDR3 sequence (DNA): TGTGCCAGCAGTTCGCAGGGGGCAGAGACCCAGTACTTC. Its protein is CASSSQGAETQYF. V is TRBV27 and J is TRBJ2-5, with 8 bases matching TRBD1. CDR1 is MNHEY and CDR2 is SMNVEV in the germline V gene (reference sequence). This CDR3 has 13 residues. Losses at the gene ends were 4 bases for V and 4 bases for J; bases not matched to a gene: 2.

J is TRBJ2-7 and V is TRBV2, with D possibly being TRBD1 (5 bases). The V end lost 8 bases, the J end lost 2 bases, and 10 bases lay between the germline ends. Germline V gene sequence: CDR1 SNHLY, CDR2 FYNNEI. The CDR3 is made up of 12 amino acids. The CDR3 loop is CASLQVTYEQYF. The CDR3 nucleotides read TGTGCCAGCTTACAGGTTACCTACGAGCAGTACTTC.

This chain joins TRBV27 and TRBJ2-5, with 11 bases aligning to TRBD1. The V segment lost 6 bases and the J segment 5 bases; nucleotides outside the gene matches: 2. CDR1 and CDR2 from the germline V gene are MNHEY and SMNVEV (reference sequence). CDR3 length: 13 residues. For the CDR3, the DNA is TGTGCCAGCAGGGACAGGGGGCGCGAGACCCAGTACTTC. Amino acids: CASRDRGRETQYF.

This clone was recorded at least ten times. The rearrangement joins TRBV7-6 to TRBJ1-2; TRBD1 agrees at 7 bases. This CDR3 spans 14 amino acids. The germline gives CDR1 SGHVS, CDR2 FNYEAQ. The junction had 6 bases not matched to a gene; V was cut back by 4 bases and J by 4 bases. The chain's CDR3 is CASSSRQGPYGYTF. The CDR3 DNA reads TGTGCCAGCAGCTCCAGACAGGGCCCCTATGGCTACACCTTC.

The chain recombines TRBV5-6 with TRBJ1-2; TRBD1 matches at 7 bases. Germline V gene lookup returns CDR1 SGHDT and CDR2 YYEEEE. J lost 0 bases, V lost 3 bases, and 2 bases had no gene match. The length of the CDR3 is 14 residues. The CDR3 DNA reads TGTGCCAGCAGCTCCGGGACAGCTAACTATGGCTACACCTTC. Translation: CASSSGTANYGYTF.

This chain joins TRBV7-8 and TRBJ2-3, with D tentatively TRBD1 or TRBD2 (6 bases each). V gave up 5 bases and J gave up 6 bases, with 12 bases separating them. Germline-derived CDR1 and CDR2 are SGHVS and FQNEAQ. This CDR3 is built from 13 residues. The CDR3, as DNA: TGTGCCAGCAGCCCGGGGGCGGCCGATACGCAGTATTTT. Its protein product is CASSPGAADTQYF. Combining the CDR3 with reference TRBV7-8 and TRBJ2-3 gives the whole variable domain GAGVSQSPRYKVAKRGQDVALRCDPISGHVSLFWYQQALGQGPEFLTYFQNEAQLDKSGLPSDRFFAERPEGSVSTLKIQRTQQEDSAVYLCASSPGAADTQYFGPGTRLTVL.

V usage is TRBV6-6 and J usage is TRBJ2-7, with 11 positions matching TRBD1. Germline CDR1 reads MNHNY; CDR2 reads SVGAGI (reference sequence). The CDR3 totals 15 residues. With 2 bases clipped from V and 5 bases from J, the junction kept 5 bases outside the gene matches. CDR3 loop: CASSYVGTGGHEQYF. In nucleotides, the CDR3 is TGTGCCAGCAGTTACGTCGGGACAGGGGGTCACGAGCAGTACTTC.

With regard to this clone: One end of the junction fails to match germline, which may point to a read error. The chain joins TRBV7-7 to TRBJ2-7; TRBD1 agrees at 10 bases. The length of the CDR3 is 16 residues. Per germline, CDR1 SSHAT and CDR2 FNYEAQ (reference sequence). The CDR3: CASSLGDRGGSYEQYF. The DNA of the CDR3 is TGTGCTAGCAGCTTAGGGGACAGGGGAGGCTCCTACGAGCAGTACTTC.

The rearrangement joins TRBV28 to TRBJ1-1; 7 bases map to TRBD1. The CDR3 runs to 18 residues. Germline V gives CDR1 MDHEN, CDR2 SYDVKM. Trimming removed 5 bases from V and 1 base from J; junction bases left unmatched: 16. This chain's CDR3 is CASSIWPESGQKNTEAFF. The DNA for the CDR3 is TGTGCCAGCAGTATTTGGCCTGAATCGGGACAGAAGAACACTGAAGCTTTCTTT.

This chain uses TRBV5-4 with TRBJ2-2, with TRBD1 matching over 11 bases. Germline V gene sequence: CDR1 SGHNT, CDR2 YYREEE (reference sequence). CDR3 length: 18 residues. Trimming took 2 bases from V and 4 from J; bases not matched to a gene: 10. The CDR3 DNA follows: TGTGCCAGCAGCTTACCCCGGGACAGGGGGTCGGGCACCGGGGAGCTGTTTTTT. Its protein product is CASSLPRDRGSGTGELFF.

The chain links TRBV21-1 to TRBJ1-1. TRBV21-1 is a recognized pseudogene. The CDR3 totals 16 residues. The CDR3 sequence is CASSKGGGAQNTEAFF. The DNA for the CDR3 is TGTGCCAGCAGCAAAGGAGGCGGGGCACAGAACACTGAAGCTTTCTTT.

V and J are TRBV9 and TRBJ1-2; 10 positions match TRBD1. V gave up 0 bases and J gave up 9 bases; unmatched junction bases: 5. CDR1 SGDLS and CDR2 YYNGEE come from the germline V gene. CDR3 size: 14 residues. The chain's CDR3 is CASSVGGTGDCYTF. The CDR3 DNA sequence: TGTGCCAGCAGCGTAGGTGGGACAGGGGATTGCTACACCTTC. Full variable domain (remainder filled in from reference TRBV9 and TRBJ1-2): DSGVTQTPKHLITATGQRVTLRCSPRSGDLSVYWYQQSLDQGLQFLIQYYNGEERAKGNILERFSAQQFPDLHSELNLSSLELGDSALYFCASSVGGTGDCYTFGSGTRLTVV.

The chain carries TRBV27 and TRBJ2-1; 9 bases line up with TRBD1. V gave up 1 base and J gave up 6 bases; unmatched junction bases: 7. Germline V gene sequence: CDR1 MNHEY, CDR2 SMNVEV (reference sequence). The CDR3 is made up of 16 amino acids. The chain's CDR3 is CASSLYGTGSPNEQFF. The CDR3 DNA reads TGTGCCAGCAGTTTATATGGGACAGGGAGCCCCAATGAGCAGTTCTTC.

Turning to this clone: Other DNA sequences of this sample code for an identical CDR3. The J gene is TRBJ2-3, the V gene TRBV11-2, with a possible D match to TRBD1 (5 bases). The V gene lost 4 bases and the J gene lost 4 bases, with 9 bases spanning the gap. The length of the CDR3 is 13 residues. CDR1 is SGHAT, CDR2 FQNNGV, per germline. The CDR3 nucleotides read TGTGCCAGCAGCTGGACACCGCCAGATACGCAGTATTTT. Its translation: CASSWTPPDTQYF.